The 21 T cell receptor beta chains given below trace back to one sample, sequenced in a study of blood T cells in healthy people across ages (dated by TCRdb to the mid-2010s). The library was prepared using 5' RACE. Sequencing took place on an Illumina HiSeq 2500. The second PCR ran for about 7 to 11 cycles and used a J-beta primer mix along with a sample-barcoded 5' primer. The public reads were quality trimmed at Q25 with fastp and then assembled into clones with MiXCR by TCRdb, keeping productive beta chains. When rows share a CDR3 protein, they turn into one entry using the most common DNA and genes. The sample table shows around 870,000 distinct CDR3 sequences, and 29% are seen once. The top ten clones comprise 17% of the sample. Sequenced sample: blood. The receptors originated from a woman of 80 years or more in good health.

For this clonotype: A much larger clone sits a single nucleotide away, making a read error possible. This chain connects TRBV11-2 to TRBJ2-4, with D hard to call. The length of the CDR3 is 16 residues. V was trimmed by 2 bases and J by 13 bases, leaving 24 bases between them. The germline CDR1 and CDR2 sequences are SGHAT and FQNNGV. The chain's CDR3 is CASSLNSGSLTYKQYF. The CDR3 nucleotides are TGTGCCAGCAGCTTAAATTCAGGTTCACTGACCTACAAGCAGTACTTC.

In this sample, this clonotype turned up many times. The chain has TRBV5-1 and TRBJ1-5; the D is unclear. The CDR3 loop spans 15 amino acids. Germline V gene lookup returns CDR1 SGHRS and CDR2 YFSETQ. V dropped 0 bases and J dropped 0 bases, with 7 bases sitting between them. The CDR3 coding sequence is TGCGCCAGCAGCTTGGACGGGTATAGCAATCAGCCCCAGCATTTT. Its protein is CASSLDGYSNQPQHF. Full variable domain (outside the CDR3, taken from reference TRBV5-1 and TRBJ1-5): KAGVTQTPRYLIKTRGQQVTLSCSPISGHRSVSWYQQTPGQGLQFLFEYFSETQRNKGNFPGRFSGRQFSNSRSEMNVSTLELGDSALYLCASSLDGYSNQPQHFGDGTRLSIL.

On this clonotype: A read error is possible here, since a much larger clone lies one base away. The chain is built from TRBV7-8 and TRBJ2-1; possible D gene TRBD1, 6 bases. Germline assignment: CDR1 SGHVS and CDR2 FQNEAQ. CDR3 length equals 16 residues. The CDR3 region is CASSSNHRVSYNEQLF. DNA for the CDR3: TGTGCCAGCAGCTCAAACCACAGGGTATCCTACAATGAGCAGTTATTC. The variable domain in full, with the rest retrieved from reference TRBV7-8 and TRBJ2-1, is GAGVSQSPRYKVAKRGQDVALRCDPISGHVSLFWYQQALGQGPEFLTYFQNEAQLDKSGLPSDRFFAERPEGSVSTLKIQRTQQEDSAVYLCASSSNHRVSYNEQLFGPGTRLTVL.

The chain links TRBV5-1 to TRBJ2-3; no reliable D call. Deletions cut 1 base from V and 5 bases from J, with 11 bases between. CDR3 size: 14 residues. The germline V gene has CDR1 SGHRS and CDR2 YFSETQ. This CDR3 is CASSLRLVGDTQYF. The CDR3 DNA is TGCGCCAGCAGCTTGCGGCTAGTCGGAGATACGCAGTATTTT.

This clonotype was picked up many times. The chain recombines TRBV6-2 or TRBV6-3 with TRBJ2-7; tentatively, D is TRBD1 (5 bases). The CDR3 sequence is 15 residues long. V was shortened by 5 bases and J by 2 bases, with 16 bases between the two germline ends. Germline CDR1 and CDR2: MNHEY and SVGEGT. CDR3 coding DNA: TGTGCCAGCAGTCTCTCAAGTTTGACAGCCTACGAGCAGTACTTC. This gives the protein CASSLSSLTAYEQYF.

This clonotype occurred many times. The chain has TRBV5-5 and TRBJ2-1; tentative D call: TRBD2 (5 bases). The length of the CDR3 is 14 residues. CDR1 is SGHKS and CDR2 is YYEKEE in the germline V gene (reference sequence). Trimming pared 2 bases from V and 3 bases from J, leaving 9 bases between. The CDR3 here is CASSLGDYYNEQFF. As DNA, the CDR3 is TGTGCCAGCAGCTTAGGCGACTACTACAATGAGCAGTTCTTC.

At least ten counts were recorded for this clonotype. The J gene is TRBJ1-5, the V gene TRBV6-6, with no clear D. This CDR3 has 12 residues. Trimming removed 6 bases from V and 7 bases from J, with 10 bases in between. CDR1 is MNHNY, CDR2 SVGAGI, per germline (reference sequence). Written as DNA, the CDR3 is TGTGCCAGCAGCGAGGGTGCCCAGCCCCAGCATTTT. It specifies CASSEGAQPQHF.

This sequence joins TRBV3-1 and TRBJ1-5, with D unclear. Trimming removed 5 bases at V and 3 bases at J, with 8 bases between. Germline V lookup: CDR1 LGHDT, CDR2 YNNKEL (reference sequence). CDR3 size: 13 residues. The CDR3 region is CASSTKTNQPQHF. The CDR3 DNA follows: TGTGCCAGCAGCACGAAAACCAATCAGCCCCAGCATTTT.

As regards this clonotype: A much more abundant neighbour one base away suggests this may be a read error. V gene TRBV11-2 combines with J gene TRBJ2-5, with TRBD2 identical over 9 bases. Germline assignment: CDR1 SGHAT and CDR2 FQNNGV. The CDR3 totals 15 residues. The CDR3 loop reads CASRVAAGGQETRYF. The DNA for the CDR3 is TGTGCCAGCAGGGTCGCCGCGGGGGGGCAAGAGACCCGGTACTTC.

Regarding this clonotype: A single base separates this from a much larger clone, so it may be a read error. The chain employs TRBV29-1 and TRBJ1-2; no clear D gene. The CDR3 consists of 11 residues. Germline V lookup: CDR1 SQVTM, CDR2 ANQGSEA. This CDR3 reads CSVVGLGGHTF. In DNA form, the CDR3 reads TGCAGCGTTGTGGGGTTGGGTGGCCACACCTTC.

There are many counts of this clonotype. The J gene is TRBJ2-7, the V gene TRBV7-9, with 9 positions matching TRBD1. V shed 8 bases and J 2 bases; nucleotides not matched to a gene: 10. Germline V lookup: CDR1 SEHNR, CDR2 FQNEAQ (reference sequence). CDR3 length equals 15 residues. CDR3 region: CASVSGGTGTYEQYF. CDR3 bases: TGTGCCAGCGTGTCGGGTGGGACAGGGACCTACGAGCAGTACTTC. Full variable domain (missing parts from reference TRBV7-9 and TRBJ2-7): DTGVSQNPRHKITKRGQNVTFRCDPISEHNRLYWYRQTLGQGPEFLTYFQNEAQLEKSRLLSDRFSAERPKGSFSTLEIQRTEQGDSAMYLCASVSGGTGTYEQYFGPGTRLTVT.

This clonotype was recorded at least ten times. V and J are TRBV30 and TRBJ2-7; D is ambiguous. The DNA end favors TRBJ2-5, so the J call may be wrong. CDR3 size: 13 residues. Germline assignment: CDR1 GTSNPN and CDR2 SVGIG (reference sequence). The CDR3 nucleotides are TGTGCCTGGAGGCAGGAATTGGCGGAGACCCAGTACTTC. It specifies CAWRQELAETQYF.

Notes on this clonotype: A much larger clone sits a single nucleotide away, making a read error possible. The genes are TRBV20-1 and TRBJ1-5; 10 positions match TRBD1. This CDR3 region has 13 residues. Germline V gene data show CDR1 as DFQATT and CDR2 as SNEGSKA (reference sequence). The J segment lost 7 bases and the V segment lost 3 bases, leaving 3 bases of the junction unmatched. The CDR3 nucleotides are TGCAGTGCTAGGGGGACAGGGGAACAGCCCCAGCATTTT. Its protein product is CSARGTGEQPQHF.

Regarding this clonotype: Since a much larger clone is just one base distant, this may be a read error. The chain carries TRBV27 and TRBJ1-2, with a weak D call TRBD1 (6 bases). This CDR3 has 14 residues. The germline V gene encodes CDR1 MNHEY and CDR2 SMNVEV (reference sequence). CDR3 in amino acids: CTSSPRRDTSGYTF. The CDR3 DNA is TGTACCAGCAGTCCCCGACGGGACACTTCTGGCTACACCTTC.

This clonotype showed up just a few times. This chain connects TRBV27 to TRBJ1-5, with TRBD1 matching over 7 bases. Trimming removed 5 bases from V and 0 bases from J; junction bases left unmatched: 7. This CDR3 is built from 16 residues. Per germline, CDR1 MNHEY and CDR2 SMNVEV (reference sequence). In DNA, the CDR3 is TGTGCCAGCAGTGGGGAGGGGGCGTATAGCAATCAGCCCCAGCATTTT. Protein sequence: CASSGEGAYSNQPQHF.

This clonotype has at least ten counts. V gene TRBV27 combines with J gene TRBJ2-3; D is undetermined. This CDR3 has 13 amino acids. V was pared by 3 bases and J by 4 bases, with 8 bases between. Germline lookup yields CDR1 MNHEY and CDR2 SMNVEV (reference sequence). CDR3 protein: CASSLGKADTQYF. As DNA, the CDR3 is TGTGCCAGCAGTTTGGGGAAGGCAGATACGCAGTATTTT.

Ten or more counts support this clonotype. The gene calls are TRBV7-2 and TRBJ2-1; 9 bases are a match to TRBD2. The CDR3 extends over 17 amino acids. V was pared by 1 base and J by 1 base, with 5 bases of the junction left unmatched. Germline values: CDR1 SGHTA, CDR2 FQGNSA. CDR3 sequence reads: CASSLEYSGGSYNEQFF. The CDR3 coding sequence is TGTGCCAGCAGCTTAGAGTATAGCGGGGGTTCCTACAATGAGCAGTTCTTC.

Points on this clonotype: The junction differs from germline at one of its ends, possibly a read error. The V call is TRBV7-2, the J call TRBJ1-2; D perhaps matches TRBD1 (6 bases). This CDR3 is built from 15 residues. Germline V gene data show CDR1 as SGHTA and CDR2 as FQGNSA. CDR3 region: CASSIATGTNYDYTF. The CDR3 region has the DNA TGTGCCAGCAGCATCGCGACAGGAACTAACTATGACTACACCTTC. Combining the CDR3 with reference TRBV7-2 and TRBJ1-2 gives the whole variable domain GAGVSQSPSNKVTEKGKDVELRCDPISGHTALYWYRQSLGQGLEFLIYFQGNSAPDKSGLPSDRFSAERTGGSVSTLTIQRTQQEDSAVYLCASSIATGTNYDYTFGSGTRLTVV.

In this sample, this clonotype turned up many times. This chain's CDR3 is CASSKGLAGGHNEQFF. CDR3 nucleotide sequence: TGTGCCAGCAGCAAAGGTCTCGCGGGGGGGCACAATGAGCAGTTCTTC. The chain joins TRBV21-1 to TRBJ2-1; the table's D call of TRBD2 was not tested on the DNA. TRBV21-1 is a pseudogene. This CDR3 comprises 16 residues.

This clonotype was counted many times. This rearrangement joins TRBV12-3 or TRBV12-4 to TRBJ2-1; a weak D match, TRBD2 (5 bases). Trimming removed 2 bases from V and 12 bases from J, with 11 bases in between. CDR3 length: 12 amino acids. CDR3 sequence (DNA): TGTGCCAGCAGTTTAAGTGGAGGAGGGCAGTTCTTC. Protein sequence: CASSLSGGGQFF.

There are many counts of this clonotype. The chain uses TRBV4-3 and TRBJ2-6, with D unclear. V lost 3 bases and J lost 0, with 9 bases in between. This CDR3 contains 16 residues. Per germline, CDR1 LGHNA and CDR2 YSLEER. DNA for the CDR3: TGCGCCAGCAGCCAGACATTGAGCTCTGGGGCCAACGTCCTGACTTTC. Amino acids: CASSQTLSSGANVLTF.